Listed below are T cell receptor beta chains from one sample, sequenced in a study of T cells in localized non-small cell lung cancer. Sequencing was performed with immunoSEQ multiplex PCR; in TCRdb, only in-frame clones are kept and a portion is missing. Altogether 70,000 or so clones are present, approximately 84% being singletons, with the ten largest covering 1.3%. Sequenced here: peripheral blood, sampled before any cancer treatment. These TCRs come from a female donor at least 60 years old with stage I lung adenocarcinoma. Both conserved end residues are trimmed from each CDR3.

v_gene: TRBV5-1; j_gene: TRBJ2-7; CDR3aa: ASSLLSSYEQY
v_gene: TRBV7-2; j_gene: TRBJ2-1; CDR3aa: ASSPNRWEQF
v_gene: TRBV7-2; j_gene: TRBJ2-1; CDR3aa: ASSLVYEQF
v_gene: TRBV6-5; j_gene: TRBJ2-3; CDR3aa: ASSLTSGRDTQY
v_gene: TRBV4-2; j_gene: TRBJ2-3; CDR3aa: ASSQDPLPSGSTDTQY
v_gene: TRBV5-5; j_gene: TRBJ2-1; CDR3aa: ASSYSRDHEQF
v_gene: TRBV5-4; j_gene: TRBJ2-7; CDR3aa: ASSLQEYEQY
v_gene: TRBV19; j_gene: TRBJ1-2; CDR3aa: ASSERGYGYT
v_gene: TRBV7-2; j_gene: TRBJ1-2; CDR3aa: ASSDRAFYGYT
v_gene: TRBV7-3; j_gene: TRBJ2-7; CDR3aa: ASSSYGGGYEQY
v_gene: TRBV29-1; j_gene: TRBJ2-1; CDR3aa: SVGTPLAGTGNEQF
v_gene: TRBV2; j_gene: TRBJ1-1; CDR3aa: ASSSQGQGILNTEAF
v_gene: TRBV5-4; j_gene: TRBJ2-2; CDR3aa: ASSGNRGRDTGELF
v_gene: TRBV5-6; j_gene: TRBJ2-3; CDR3aa: ASTTPTTDTQY
v_gene: TRBV4-2; j_gene: TRBJ1-2; CDR3aa: ASSPKADSYGYT
v_gene: TRBV15; j_gene: TRBJ1-3; CDR3aa: ATSNTGNILLGGNTIY
v_gene: TRBV9; j_gene: TRBJ2-3; CDR3aa: ASSEGSRTDTQY
v_gene: TRBV2; j_gene: TRBJ1-4; CDR3aa: ASSGLTTNEKLF
v_gene: TRBV19; j_gene: TRBJ1-5; CDR3aa: ASSPQYWGTVNQPQH
v_gene: TRBV6-6; j_gene: TRBJ1-3; CDR3aa: ASSRTGAGNTIY
v_gene: TRBV15; j_gene: TRBJ1-4; CDR3aa: ATSRTGNEKLF
v_gene: TRBV5-4; j_gene: TRBJ2-5; CDR3aa: ASSRTGNPQETQY
v_gene: TRBV5-5; j_gene: TRBJ1-4; CDR3aa: ASSLLRQAAGEKLF
v_gene: TRBV9; j_gene: TRBJ2-5; CDR3aa: ASSAGRAGLGETQY
v_gene: TRBV18; j_gene: TRBJ1-1; CDR3aa: ASSGRTEAF
v_gene: TRBV7-2; j_gene: TRBJ2-5; CDR3aa: ASSPGRGTQY
v_gene: TRBV2; j_gene: TRBJ2-3; CDR3aa: ASRRLAGVRDTQY
v_gene: TRBV15; j_gene: TRBJ2-5; CDR3aa: ATSSPDRGLETQY
v_gene: TRBV21-1; j_gene: TRBJ2-7; CDR3aa: ASSNRQRYEQY
v_gene: TRBV9; j_gene: TRBJ1-1; CDR3aa: ASSPGTGGYLSTF
v_gene: TRBV6-6; j_gene: TRBJ2-7; CDR3aa: ASGEGGALTYEQY
v_gene: TRBV7-2; j_gene: TRBJ2-1; CDR3aa: ASSLMGSRGYEQF
v_gene: TRBV18; j_gene: TRBJ2-5; CDR3aa: ASSPRGQETQY
v_gene: TRBV5-4; j_gene: TRBJ2-1; CDR3aa: ASSPKNPYNEQF
v_gene: TRBV5-4; j_gene: TRBJ1-1; CDR3aa: ASSLDPGATEAF
v_gene: TRBV19; j_gene: TRBJ1-2; CDR3aa: ASSTSSNPNYGYT
v_gene: TRBV5-1; j_gene: TRBJ2-1; CDR3aa: ASSFESGVYSEQF
v_gene: TRBV20-1; j_gene: TRBJ2-3; CDR3aa: SARQGDTQY
v_gene: TRBV28; j_gene: TRBJ1-1; CDR3aa: ASSFPNPGQGPQEAF
v_gene: TRBV11-2; j_gene: TRBJ2-7; CDR3aa: ASSLDPVVFGYEQY
v_gene: TRBV6-1; j_gene: TRBJ1-5; CDR3aa: ASSEGRGFNQPQH
v_gene: TRBV2; j_gene: TRBJ2-5; CDR3aa: ASSEPYQRLAGGRETQY
v_gene: TRBV9; j_gene: TRBJ1-1; CDR3aa: ASSVKGDTEAF
v_gene: TRBV10-3; j_gene: TRBJ2-7; CDR3aa: AISDSSGGLYEQY
v_gene: TRBV19; j_gene: TRBJ1-5; CDR3aa: ASSTLGSGNQPQH
v_gene: TRBV28; j_gene: TRBJ2-3; CDR3aa: ASSLLAGGRLSADTQY
v_gene: TRBV7-8; j_gene: TRBJ1-1; CDR3aa: ASRLALEGGYTEAF
v_gene: TRBV6-4; j_gene: TRBJ2-3; CDR3aa: ASSDSGDLSTDTQY
v_gene: TRBV7-6; j_gene: TRBJ2-2; CDR3aa: ASSLLGITGELF
v_gene: TRBV14; j_gene: TRBJ2-2; CDR3aa: ASSTRGPGTGELF
v_gene: TRBV6-5; j_gene: TRBJ1-1; CDR3aa: ASSYQGLGTEAF
v_gene: TRBV5-3; j_gene: TRBJ1-3; CDR3aa: ARSPFSRQGSGNTIY
v_gene: TRBV7-3; j_gene: TRBJ1-6; CDR3aa: ASSSTGEGSPLH
v_gene: TRBV28; j_gene: TRBJ2-3; CDR3aa: ASSLRPDTQY
v_gene: TRBV6-6; j_gene: TRBJ2-1; CDR3aa: ASRGGLAVYNEQF
v_gene: TRBV5-6; j_gene: TRBJ2-7; CDR3aa: ASSLVFKGTGAYEQY
v_gene: TRBV2; j_gene: TRBJ1-2; CDR3aa: ASKREMLNYGYT